These T cell receptor beta chains were read from a single sample in a study of radiotherapy plus CTLA-4 blockade in lung cancer. Data came from immunoSEQ multiplex PCR; TCRdb stores just in-frame clones and leaves some out. Of about 80,000 clones listed, around 87% are singletons. The source material was peripheral blood, sampled from a patient treated with radiotherapy plus ipilimumab. The receptors shown here come from a human donor with non-small cell lung cancer who had stable disease on radiotherapy plus ipilimumab. Both conserved end residues are part of each CDR3. The order of the fields is V gene, clone size, J gene, D gene, CDR3 protein, CDR3 DNA. The D gene is left open where the match is weak. Size is stated for part of the rows, as once, few or many counts, or as a class when the clone is expanded.

TRBV29-1	-	TRBJ1-3	-	CSAEGRGNTIYF	TGCAGCGCGGAGGGGAGGGGAAACACCATATATTTT
TRBV28	-	TRBJ1-2	TRBD1	CASMGSPGQGSYGYTF	TGTGCCAGCATGGGTTCTCCGGGACAGGGTTCTTATGGCTACACCTTC
TRBV11-3	-	TRBJ2-3	TRBD1	CASSSQGLGTDTQYF	TGTGCCAGCAGCTCACAGGGGCTTGGCACAGATACGCAGTATTTT
TRBV7-8	few	TRBJ2-5	TRBD1	CASSIRDSGETQYF	TGTGCCAGCAGCATAAGGGACAGTGGGGAGACCCAGTACTTC
TRBV19	-	TRBJ2-1	TRBD2	CASTGGGSKFF	TGTGCCAGTACTGGGGGAGGGTCAAAGTTCTTC
TRBV4-1	-	TRBJ2-5	TRBD2	CASSQDLASGSLGETQYF	TGCGCCAGCAGCCAAGATTTGGCTAGCGGATCCCTGGGAGAGACCCAGTACTTC
TRBV6-1	-	TRBJ1-1	-	CASIYSFTEAFF	TGTGCCAGCATCTATTCGTTCACTGAAGCTTTCTTT
TRBV6-6	-	TRBJ1-3	-	CASSYPGELAGNTIYF	TGTGCCAGCAGTTACCCGGGGGAACTTGCTGGAAACACCATATATTTT
TRBV7-7	-	TRBJ2-2	-	CASSSRPGELFF	TGTGCTAGCAGCTCCCGCCCCGGGGAGCTGTTTTTT
TRBV25-1	-	TRBJ2-3	TRBD1	CASSVAGTGLTDTQYF	TGTGCCAGCAGTGTCGCCGGGACAGGGCTCACAGATACGCAGTATTTT
TRBV28	-	TRBJ2-3	TRBD2	CASSLAGAVTDTQYF	TGTGCCAGCAGCTTAGCGGGGGCCGTCACAGATACGCAGTATTTT
TRBV7-6	-	TRBJ2-1	-	CASSLMGGEIRSNEQFF	TGTGCCAGCAGCTTAATGGGCGGGGAGATTAGAAGCAATGAGCAGTTCTTC
TRBV6-4	-	TRBJ1-2	TRBD1	CASILYGTDYGYTF	TGTGCCAGCATTTTATACGGGACAGACTATGGCTACACCTTC
TRBV29-1	-	TRBJ1-5	-	CSVRDGYSNQPQHF	TGCAGCGTGAGGGACGGGTATAGCAATCAGCCCCAGCATTTT
TRBV5-4	-	TRBJ2-5	-	CASSPDAQETQYF	TGTGCCAGCAGCCCGGACGCCCAAGAGACCCAGTACTTC
TRBV2	-	TRBJ2-1	TRBD2	CASRHSGTSARNEQFF	TGTGCCAGCAGACATTCAGGGACTAGCGCCCGGAATGAGCAGTTCTTC
TRBV15	-	TRBJ1-2	TRBD1	CATSRAQGDGYTF	TGTGCCACCAGCAGAGCCCAGGGGGATGGCTACACCTTC
TRBV30	few	TRBJ2-1	-	CAWSWSGLAGGEQFF	TGTGCCTGGAGTTGGTCGGGGCTAGCAGGAGGTGAGCAGTTCTTC
TRBV7-9	few	TRBJ2-3	-	CASSLSSGTDTQYF	TGTGCCAGCAGCTTGTCTAGCGGCACAGATACGCAGTATTTT
TRBV10-3	-	TRBJ2-1	-	CAISEQGSSYNEQFF	TGTGCCATCAGTGAGCAGGGGTCCTCCTACAATGAGCAGTTCTTC
TRBV5-1	-	TRBJ1-1	-	CASSLVQGTEAFF	TGCGCCAGCAGCTTGGTCCAGGGGACTGAAGCTTTCTTT
TRBV11-2	-	TRBJ1-6	-	CASSLVGGIYSYNSPLHF	TGTGCCAGCAGCTTAGTGGGGGGCATTTACTCCTATAATTCACCCCTCCACTTT
TRBV29-1	once	TRBJ2-7	-	CSVGAGAYEQYF	TGCAGCGTTGGGGCAGGGGCCTACGAGCAGTACTTC
TRBV29-1	-	TRBJ1-4	-	CSVEDRRNEKLFF	TGCAGCGTTGAAGATCGTCGGAATGAAAAACTGTTTTTT
TRBV11-2	-	TRBJ2-5	-	CASSRVYQETQYF	TGTGCCAGCAGCCGAGTGTACCAAGAGACCCAGTACTTC
TRBV2	few	TRBJ1-4	TRBD1	CASKFGTGRNEKLFF	TGTGCCAGCAAATTTGGGACAGGGAGGAATGAAAAACTGTTTTTT
TRBV7-8	-	TRBJ2-7	-	CASSRSSYEQYF	TGTGCCAGCAGCCGTTCCTCCTACGAGCAGTACTTC
TRBV11-2	-	TRBJ2-3	-	CASSLESGGILQYF	TGTGCCAGCAGCTTAGAAAGTGGGGGGATTCTTCAGTATTTT
TRBV5-1	few	TRBJ1-3	-	CASRRDNSGNTIYF	TGCGCCAGTAGAAGGGACAACTCTGGAAACACCATATATTTT
TRBV27	-	TRBJ2-3	-	CASGEWSTDTQYF	TGTGCCAGCGGGGAATGGAGCACAGATACGCAGTATTTT
TRBV15	-	TRBJ2-1	TRBD2	CATSREKRLAGANEQFF	TGTGCCACCAGCAGGGAAAAAAGACTAGCGGGAGCCAATGAGCAGTTCTTC
TRBV18	once	TRBJ2-7	TRBD1	CASSPSPGTGIEQYF	TGTGCCAGCTCCCCAAGTCCCGGGACAGGGATCGAGCAGTACTTC
TRBV28	-	TRBJ2-7	-	CASSLLVGQGALDF	-
TRBV9	-	TRBJ2-1	-	CASSSGVASYNEQFF	TGTGCCAGCAGCTCCGGGGTAGCCAGCTACAATGAGCAGTTCTTC
TRBV6-1	-	TRBJ2-3	TRBD1	CASSRQGTADTQYF	TGTGCCAGCTCAAGACAGGGCACCGCAGATACGCAGTATTTT
TRBV2	-	TRBJ1-5	-	CASRATLRGQPQHF	TGTGCCAGCAGGGCCACCCTCCGCGGGCAGCCCCAGCATTTT
TRBV6-6	-	TRBJ2-5	-	CASSYSRQETQYF	TGTGCCAGCAGTTACTCGAGGCAAGAGACCCAGTACTTC
TRBV7-2	-	TRBJ2-7	-	CASSSREMYEQYF	TGTGCCAGCAGCTCCAGGGAAATGTACGAGCAGTACTTC
TRBV2	-	TRBJ1-1	-	CASSVGNEAFF	TGTGCCAGCAGTGTAGGGAATGAGGCTTTCTTT
TRBV2	-	TRBJ2-2	TRBD1	CASRGQPLNTGELFF	TGTGCCAGCAGGGGACAGCCCCTGAACACCGGGGAGCTGTTTTTT
TRBV6-1	-	TRBJ2-4	TRBD2	CASSDGASGRYNKNIQYF	TGTGCCAGCAGTGATGGGGCTAGCGGGAGGTATAACAAAAACATTCAGTACTTC
TRBV18	few	TRBJ1-1	-	CASSETSGNTEAFF	TGTGCCAGCTCTGAGACATCGGGGAACACTGAAGCTTTCTTT
TRBV9	-	TRBJ2-3	TRBD2	CASSATSGFTDTQYF	TGTGCCAGCAGCGCAACTAGCGGGTTCACAGATACGCAGTATTTT
TRBV6-1	-	TRBJ1-1	-	CASAERVQANTEAFF	TGTGCCAGCGCCGAACGTGTACAGGCGAACACTGAAGCTTTCTTT
TRBV5-4	-	TRBJ2-3	TRBD2	CASGTTFTDTQYF	TGTGCCAGCGGGACTACCTTCACAGATACGCAGTATTTT
TRBV27	-	TRBJ2-1	-	CASSPGRIDEQFF	TGTGCCAGCAGTCCCGGGAGAATCGATGAGCAGTTCTTC
TRBV28	-	TRBJ1-6	TRBD1	CASSLGGTGGQSYNSPLHF	TGTGCCAGCAGTCTCGGCGGGACAGGGGGCCAGTCCTATAATTCACCCCTCCACTTT
TRBV11-1	few	TRBJ1-5	-	CASSPQGNQPQHF	TGTGCCAGCAGCCCGCAGGGCAATCAGCCCCAGCATTTT
TRBV9	-	TRBJ2-1	TRBD2	CASNVEGRAGENRYNEQFF	TGTGCCAGCAACGTAGAGGGTAGGGCGGGAGAAAATAGGTACAATGAGCAGTTCTTC
TRBV29-1	-	TRBJ1-2	-	CSVDRAVGYTF	TGCAGCGTTGATAGGGCGGTTGGCTACACCTTC
TRBV7-6	-	TRBJ2-3	-	CASSLGLYDSDTQYF	TGTGCCAGCAGCTTAGGCTTGTACGATTCAGATACGCAGTATTTT
TRBV14	few	TRBJ2-2	-	CASSRGVTGELFF	TGTGCCAGCAGCCGAGGGGTTACCGGGGAGCTGTTTTTT
TRBV11-1	-	TRBJ1-1	-	CASSQQGDTEAFF	TGTGCCAGCAGTCAACAGGGTGACACTGAAGCTTTCTTT
TRBV18	few	TRBJ1-3	-	CASSLGTVGNTIYF	TGTGCCAGCTCCCTTGGGACCGTTGGAAACACCATATATTTT
TRBV5-1	-	TRBJ1-2	TRBD1	CASSPLKQGANYGYTF	TGCGCCAGCAGCCCTTTGAAACAGGGGGCGAACTATGGCTACACCTTC